These 29 T cell receptor beta chains share one sample of origin, sequenced in a study of T cell repertoires in cytomegalovirus infection. These receptors' targets are unknown. One entry per CDR3 protein, called by TCRdb with MiXCR from the reads. The sample yields 100,000 to 150,000 distinct CDR3 sequences, 30% to 40% seen once. The sequenced sample was CD8+ T cells from cultured PBMCs, obtained from culture after CMV antigen stimulation. These receptors were obtained from a human donor in good health (CMV status not recorded). Some clones in this sample may be carry-over from other donors' samples.

V and J are TRBV19 and TRBJ2-1, with D perhaps TRBD1 or TRBD2 (6 bases each). CDR1 and CDR2 (germline): LNHDA, SQIVND (reference sequence). The CDR3 is 13 residues long. The V and J ends lost 6 bases and 8 bases respectively, with 14 bases between them. For the CDR3, the DNA is TGTGCCAGTAGAGGGGGACTTCTCGATGAGCAGTTCTTC. It codes for CASRGGLLDEQFF.

The gene calls are TRBV6-2 or TRBV6-3 and TRBJ2-1, with D possibly matching TRBD2 (5 bases). This CDR3 has 16 residues. In germline, CDR1 is MNHEY, CDR2 SVGEGT. Trimming pared 1 base from V and 4 bases from J, leaving 14 bases between. The CDR3: CASSYFRGNPYNEQFF. As DNA, the CDR3 is TGTGCCAGCAGTTACTTTCGGGGAAACCCTTACAATGAGCAGTTCTTC.

Many counts were recorded for this clonotype. The chain has TRBV2 and TRBJ1-4; D gene uncertain. V lost 7 bases, J lost 8 bases, and 17 bases lay in between. There are 14 residues in the CDR3. Per germline, CDR1 SNHLY and CDR2 FYNNEI. The CDR3 DNA sequence: TGTGCCAGCAACCGGGAGGATGTTTGGGAAAAACTGTTTTTT. This translates into CASNREDVWEKLFF.

The genes are TRBV7-1 and TRBJ2-7; D is perhaps TRBD1 or TRBD2 (5 bases each). TRBV7-1 is an ORF for which the function is uncertain. V lost 6 bases and J 5 bases, leaving 11 bases between the germline ends. The CDR3 is 12 residues long. CDR3 nucleotide sequence: TGTGCCAGCAGTCGAGGGGCTGACGAGCAGTACTTC. Protein sequence: CASSRGADEQYF.

This chain connects TRBV5-1 to TRBJ2-7; perhaps TRBD2 as D (7 bases). Germline CDR1 and CDR2: SGHRS and YFSETQ. The V gene lost 4 bases and the J gene lost 0 bases, with 11 bases spanning the gap. This CDR3 has 14 residues. For the CDR3, the DNA is TGCGCCAGCAGCGTAGGGGGGGACTCCTACGAGCAGTACTTC. This translates into CASSVGGDSYEQYF.

This clonotype appeared a few times. The CDR3 region is CASSLQINGYTF. As DNA, the CDR3 is TGTGCCAGCAGCTTACAGATCAATGGCTACACCTTC. The chain combines TRBV7-2 with TRBJ1-2; no clear D gene. The germline CDR1 and CDR2 sequences are SGHTA and FQGNSA. V was pared by 2 bases and J by 6 bases, with 7 bases between. This CDR3 spans 12 amino acids. Complete variable domain (other parts from reference TRBV7-2 and TRBJ1-2): GAGVSQSPSNKVTEKGKDVELRCDPISGHTALYWYRQSLGQGLEFLIYFQGNSAPDKSGLPSDRFSAERTGGSVSTLTIQRTQQEDSAVYLCASSLQINGYTFGSGTRLTVV.

The chain joins TRBV4-1 to TRBJ1-3; no clear D. The germline V and J ends were trimmed by 5 bases and 3 bases, with 11 bases remaining between them. The CDR3 is made up of 14 amino acids. Germline V lookup: CDR1 MGHRA, CDR2 YSYEKL. CDR3 nucleotide sequence: TGCGCCAGCAGCTCGTATACGGGTGGAAACACCATATATTTT. This gives the protein CASSSYTGGNTIYF.

This clonotype came up many times. The rearrangement links TRBV7-6 to TRBJ1-5; D uncertain. The germline CDR1 and CDR2 sequences are SGHVS and FNYEAQ. Between the trimmed V and J ends, which lost 1 base and 3 bases, there was a span of 7 bases. This CDR3 region has 14 residues. CDR3 in amino acids: CASSLGSDNQPQHF. Written as DNA, the CDR3 is TGTGCCAGCAGCTTAGGTTCAGACAATCAGCCCCAGCATTTT.

This chain connects TRBV6-1 to TRBJ2-3, with D perhaps TRBD1 (5 bases). Trimming took 3 bases from V and 7 from J, leaving 17 bases between them. Germline V CDR1 and CDR2: MNHNS, SASEGT. The CDR3 runs 15 residues. The chain's CDR3 is CASSDRAEYRNTQYF. CDR3 nucleotide sequence: TGTGCCAGCAGTGACAGGGCCGAATATAGAAATACGCAGTATTTT.

This chain uses TRBV4-1 with TRBJ1-6; 10 bases match TRBD1. Per germline, CDR1 MGHRA and CDR2 YSYEKL. CDR3 length: 20 amino acids. The V segment lost 0 bases and the J segment 8 bases; nucleotides outside the gene matches: 16. As DNA, the CDR3 is TGCGCCAGCAGCCAAGACTCCCAACTCGACAGGGGGCTTGCGTATTCACCCCTCCACTTT. Its translation: CASSQDSQLDRGLAYSPLHF.

This clonotype was counted only a few times. The chain couples TRBV4-3 to TRBJ2-1; 9 bases agree with TRBD2. This CDR3 has 16 residues. The V gene's germline CDR1 is LGHNA and CDR2 YSLEER. Losses at the gene ends were 4 bases for V and 3 bases for J; bases not matched to a gene: 7. The CDR3 DNA reads TGCGCCAGCAGCCCGGAGACTAGCGGCAACTACAATGAGCAGTTCTTC. This translates into CASSPETSGNYNEQFF.

This clonotype was observed many times. The gene calls are TRBV7-9 and TRBJ1-1, with a weak D call TRBD1 (6 bases). V was clipped by 10 bases and J by 1 base, with 13 bases between them. The germline V gene has CDR1 SEHNR and CDR2 FQNEAQ (reference sequence). CDR3 size: 13 residues. The CDR3 loop is CAIPQGGNTEAFF. CDR3 DNA: TGTGCCATCCCACAGGGTGGGAACACTGAAGCTTTCTTT.

There are a few counts of this clonotype. The rearrangement links TRBV12-3 or TRBV12-4 to TRBJ2-1; TRBD2 is a possible D gene (7 bases). The CDR3 totals 15 residues. Trimming removed 2 bases from V and 7 bases from J, with 15 bases in between. DNA for the CDR3: TGTGCCAGCAGTTTATGGGGGGGGGCCGGAAATGAGCAGTTCTTC. Its protein is CASSLWGGAGNEQFF.

This clonotype came up a few times. The gene calls are TRBV6-2 or TRBV6-3 and TRBJ2-7, with 8 bases matching TRBD1. The ends lost 5 bases at V and 2 bases at J; junction bases unmatched: 5. The germline V gene encodes CDR1 MNHEY and CDR2 SVGEGT. This CDR3 is built from 14 residues. CDR3 sequence (DNA): TGTGCCAGCAGTGGGTGGGACAGGACCTACGAGCAGTACTTC. This translates into CASSGWDRTYEQYF.

The chain carries TRBV7-9 and TRBJ2-7, with 13 bases lining up with TRBD2. V lost 5 bases and J lost 4; bases outside the gene matches: 20. Germline V gene data show CDR1 as SEHNR and CDR2 as FQNEAQ (reference sequence). This CDR3 is built from 20 residues. The CDR3 DNA reads as TGTGCCAGCAGCCGCTCCTCACTAGCGGGGGGGCCAGACAGAGTTTACGAGCAGTACTTC. Amino acids: CASSRSSLAGGPDRVYEQYF.

In this sample, this clonotype turned up many times. The V and J genes are TRBV6-2 or TRBV6-3 and TRBJ2-1; D not resolved. With 2 bases removed from V and 0 bases from J, the gap between germline ends came to 2 bases. The CDR3 has 13 residues. Germline CDR1 MNHEY, CDR2 SVGEGT. Here the CDR3 reads CASSYSSYNEQFF. The DNA for the CDR3 is TGTGCCAGCAGTTACAGCTCCTACAATGAGCAGTTCTTC.

This clonotype was counted only a few times. At one end, the junction sequence differs from germline, possibly due to a read error. DNA for the CDR3: TGTGCCAGCAGTCACTCGAACACCTACGAGCAGTACTTC. This sequence encodes CASSHSNTYEQYF. This rearrangement joins TRBV6-6 to TRBJ2-7, with D hard to call. The CDR3 runs 13 residues. In germline, CDR1 is MNHNY, CDR2 SVGAGI (reference sequence).

Many counts were recorded for this clonotype. V and J are TRBV6-1 and TRBJ2-7; 12 nucleotides match TRBD2. The CDR3 is made up of 15 amino acids. The trim removed 5 bases at V and 4 bases at J, leaving 6 bases unmatched. Germline V gene lookup returns CDR1 MNHNS and CDR2 SASEGT. For the CDR3, the DNA is TGTGCCAGCAGTCAATCTAGCGGGGGGGATTACGAGCAGTACTTC. This sequence encodes CASSQSSGGDYEQYF.

This clonotype has a handful of counts. The chain couples TRBV7-8 to TRBJ2-1; 9 nucleotides align to TRBD2. This CDR3 is 16 amino acids long. Per germline, CDR1 SGHVS and CDR2 FQNEAQ. V gave up 1 base and J gave up 7 bases; unmatched junction bases: 8. CDR3 loop: CASSLGAGGQLNEQFF. The CDR3 DNA reads as TGTGCCAGCAGCTTAGGGGCGGGGGGGCAATTGAATGAGCAGTTCTTC.

This clonotype was counted a single time. V gene TRBV27 combines with J gene TRBJ1-1, with D uncertain. CDR3 length equals 15 residues. Germline CDR1 is MNHEY and CDR2 is SMNVEV (reference sequence). V gave up 6 bases and J gave up 0 bases, with 14 bases separating them. CDR3 nucleotides: TGTGCCAGCAGCACCAACAAGGTTTTGAACACTGAAGCTTTCTTT. This translates into CASSTNKVLNTEAFF.

Ten or more counts support this clonotype. This chain connects TRBV7-2 to TRBJ1-2; maybe TRBD1 (5 bases). This CDR3 contains 13 residues. V shed 4 bases and J shed 5 bases, with 11 bases lying between them. From germline, CDR1 is SGHTA and CDR2 FQGNSA. Here the CDR3 DNA reads TGTGCCAGCAGCTCGGGGGGAGGATATGGCTACACCTTC. The encoded protein is CASSSGGGYGYTF.

This clonotype was recorded at least ten times. The V and J genes are TRBV7-9 and TRBJ1-2; TRBD1 matches at 11 bases. The germline V gene has CDR1 SEHNR and CDR2 FQNEAQ (reference sequence). The V and J ends lost 5 bases and 7 bases, in that order; junction bases with no gene match: 6. This CDR3 is built from 14 residues. The CDR3 loop is CASSHGQGAGGYTF. DNA for the CDR3: TGTGCCAGCAGCCATGGACAGGGGGCAGGTGGCTACACCTTC.

This clonotype was observed a single time. The chain couples TRBV7-8 to TRBJ2-3, with D possibly being TRBD2 (7 bases). The CDR3 spans 15 residues. V lost 2 bases and J 2 bases, leaving 11 bases between the germline ends. CDR1 SGHVS and CDR2 FQNEAQ come from the germline V gene. The DNA of the CDR3 is TGTGCCAGCAGCTTATACGGGGGGCTCACAGATACGCAGTATTTT. It is translated as CASSLYGGLTDTQYF.

The chain couples TRBV7-9 to TRBJ2-3, with 8 bases identical to TRBD2. Losses at the gene ends were 0 bases for V and 4 bases for J; bases not matched to a gene: 6. From germline, CDR1 is SEHNR and CDR2 FQNEAQ (reference sequence). The CDR3 has 16 residues. CDR3 coding DNA: TGTGCCAGCAGCTTAGCTGGCGGGGGGAGGCCAGATACGCAGTATTTT. Its protein is CASSLAGGGRPDTQYF.

In this sample, this clonotype turned up many times. The rearrangement uses TRBV6-5 and TRBJ1-5; D is undetermined. Germline lookup yields CDR1 MNHEY and CDR2 SVGAGI. Trimming took 2 bases from V and 6 from J, leaving 8 bases between them. CDR3 length: 13 residues. The CDR3 nucleotides read TGTGCCAGCAGTTACCGGGCGGGTCAGCCCCAGCATTTT. This gives the protein CASSYRAGQPQHF.

The chain links TRBV7-2 to TRBJ1-6, with a tentative D call TRBD1 (5 bases). The ends were cut back, 5 bases at V and 8 bases at J, with 16 bases in the middle. From germline, CDR1 is SGHTA and CDR2 FQGNSA. The CDR3 runs to 15 residues. The DNA for the CDR3 is TGTGCCAGCAGCCAGGGAGAACTATTTTATTCACCCCTCCACTTT. Amino acid sequence: CASSQGELFYSPLHF.

This clonotype was seen repeatedly, ten times or more. The genes are TRBV7-2 and TRBJ1-5; no firm D call. V lost 2 bases and J 6 bases, leaving 23 bases between the germline ends. The V gene's germline CDR1 is SGHTA and CDR2 FQGNSA. This CDR3 has 18 amino acids. The CDR3 protein is CASSLYPNSRVVGQPQHF. The CDR3 bases are TGTGCCAGCAGCTTATATCCGAACTCCCGGGTCGTGGGTCAGCCCCAGCATTTT.

The table lists this clonotype with many counts. This chain links TRBV10-3 with TRBJ1-1; D is undetermined. The CDR3 is 14 residues long. The V gene lost 6 bases and the J gene lost 0 bases, with 11 bases spanning the gap. Looked up from germline, CDR1 is ENHRY and CDR2 is SYGVKD. CDR3 sequence: CAIRDGPMNTEAFF. Written as DNA, the CDR3 is TGTGCCATCAGGGACGGACCTATGAACACTGAAGCTTTCTTT.

This clonotype was observed many times. The chain combines TRBV6-1 with TRBJ2-3; 9 bases are a match to TRBD2. CDR1 is MNHNS and CDR2 is SASEGT in the germline V gene. The CDR3 sequence is 15 residues long. With 6 bases clipped from V and 6 bases from J, the junction kept 10 bases outside the gene matches. In DNA, the CDR3 is TGTGCCAGCAGCCAAGATGCGGGGGGGCCCGATACGCAGTATTTT. It codes for CASSQDAGGPDTQYF.